The clone carrying this TCR beta chain showed up many times. Deletions cut 5 bases from V and 1 base from J, with 7 bases between. Germline V gene data show CDR1 as MDHEN and CDR2 as SYDVKM. This CDR3 is 13 amino acids long. The data were obtained in a study of neurological immune-mediated disorders. Each CDR3 protein gets one entry after TCRdb re-called the 5' RACE reads with MiXCR. This table holds about 38,000 distinct CDR3 sequences, 11% found once. This clonotype was obtained from a woman in her thirties with HTLV-1-associated myelopathy (HAM/TSP). The chain joins TRBV28 to TRBJ2-3; maybe TRBD1 (6 bases). The material sequenced was CD4+ T cells from blood. The CDR3 sequence is CASSRTGTDTQYF. CDR3 DNA: TGTGCCAGCAGTCGGACAGGCACAGATACGCAGTATTTT.